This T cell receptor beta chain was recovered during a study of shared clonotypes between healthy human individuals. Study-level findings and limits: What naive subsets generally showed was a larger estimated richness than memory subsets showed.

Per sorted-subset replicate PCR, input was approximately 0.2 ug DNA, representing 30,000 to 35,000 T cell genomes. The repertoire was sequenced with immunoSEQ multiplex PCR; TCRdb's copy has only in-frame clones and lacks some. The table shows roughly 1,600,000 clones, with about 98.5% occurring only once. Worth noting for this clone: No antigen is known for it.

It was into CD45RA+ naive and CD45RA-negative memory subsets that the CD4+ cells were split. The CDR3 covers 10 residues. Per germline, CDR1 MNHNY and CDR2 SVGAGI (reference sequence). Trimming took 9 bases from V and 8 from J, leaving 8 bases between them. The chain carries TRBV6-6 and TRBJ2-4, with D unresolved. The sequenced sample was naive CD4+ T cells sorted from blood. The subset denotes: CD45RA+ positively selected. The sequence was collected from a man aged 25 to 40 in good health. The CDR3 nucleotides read TGTGCCAGGTCAAGGGACATTCAGTACTTC. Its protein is CARSRDIQYF.